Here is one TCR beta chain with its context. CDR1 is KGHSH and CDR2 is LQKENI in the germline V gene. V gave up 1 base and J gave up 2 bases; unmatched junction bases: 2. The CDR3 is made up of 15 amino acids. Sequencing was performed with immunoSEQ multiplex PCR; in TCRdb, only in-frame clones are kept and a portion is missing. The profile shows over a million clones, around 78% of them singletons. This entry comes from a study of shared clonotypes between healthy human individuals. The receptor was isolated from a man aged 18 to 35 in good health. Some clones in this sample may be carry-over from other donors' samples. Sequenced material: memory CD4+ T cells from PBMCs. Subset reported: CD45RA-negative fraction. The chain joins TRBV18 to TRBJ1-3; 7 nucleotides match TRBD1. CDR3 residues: CASSPQGAAGNTIYF. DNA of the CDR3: TGTGCCAGCTCACCACAGGGGGCGGCTGGAAACACCATATATTTT.